This entry features one TCR beta chain sequence. The data were obtained in a study of T cell responses to AZD1222 COVID-19 vaccine. Trimming left V 1 base short and J 5 bases short, with 9 bases between. This CDR3 spans 14 amino acids. Germline lookup yields CDR1 SGHAT and CDR2 FQNNGV. The method was immunoSEQ multiplex PCR; TCRdb's version includes in-frame clones alone and lacks a portion of them. Of fewer than 300,000 clones in the sample, 80% to 95% were seen once. This clonotype originated in an adult in good health. This chain links TRBV11-2 with TRBJ2-4; D is perhaps TRBD1 or TRBD2 (6 bases each). The sample in question was peripheral blood, obtained on day 0 of AZD1222 vaccination. CDR3 residues: CASSLGGAQNIQYF. The CDR3 bases are TGTGCCAGCAGCTTAGGGGGGGCCCAAAACATTCAGTACTTC.